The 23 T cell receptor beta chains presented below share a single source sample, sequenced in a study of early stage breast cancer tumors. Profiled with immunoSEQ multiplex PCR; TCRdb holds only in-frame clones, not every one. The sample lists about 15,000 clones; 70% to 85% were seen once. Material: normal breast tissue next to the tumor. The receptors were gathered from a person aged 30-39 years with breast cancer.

The CDR3 DNA reads as TGTGCCAGCAGCCAAGTGGTCTTGTCGGGCGGGAGAGGCGCCTACGAGCAGTACTTC. Protein: CASSQVVLSGGRGAYEQYF. The chain couples TRBV4-2 to TRBJ2-7; TRBD2 aligns across 7 bases. Per germline, CDR1 LGHNA and CDR2 YNFKEQ. Trimming removed 1 base from V and 2 bases from J; junction bases left unmatched: 17. This CDR3 is 19 amino acids long.

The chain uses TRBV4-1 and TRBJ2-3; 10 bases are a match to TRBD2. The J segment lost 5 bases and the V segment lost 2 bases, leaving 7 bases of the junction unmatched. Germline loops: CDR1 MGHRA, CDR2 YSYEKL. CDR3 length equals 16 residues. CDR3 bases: TGCGCCAGCAGCCAACCTCAGCGGGGGGGGAGAGATACGCAGTATTTT. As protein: CASSQPQRGGRDTQYF.

DNA for the CDR3: TGTGCCAGCAGCCGACGGAGCGGAACGGCGGGGGGTGAGCAGTTCTTC. Its translation: CASSRRSGTAGGEQFF. The chain combines TRBV5-5 with TRBJ2-1; 8 bases fit TRBD2. The CDR3 consists of 16 residues. V trimming: 4 bases; J trimming: 9 bases; junction bases outside the gene matches: 15. From germline, CDR1 is SGHKS and CDR2 YYEKEE (reference sequence).

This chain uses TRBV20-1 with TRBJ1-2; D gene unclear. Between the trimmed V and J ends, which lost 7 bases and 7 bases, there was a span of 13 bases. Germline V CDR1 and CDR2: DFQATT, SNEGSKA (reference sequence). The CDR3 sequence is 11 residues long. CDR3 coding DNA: TGCAGTGTTAGGATTCTAGGTGGCTACACCTTC. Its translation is CSVRILGGYTF.

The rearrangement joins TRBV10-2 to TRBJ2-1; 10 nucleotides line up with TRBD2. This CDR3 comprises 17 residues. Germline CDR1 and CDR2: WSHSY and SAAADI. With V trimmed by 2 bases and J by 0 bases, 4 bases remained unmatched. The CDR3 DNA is TGCGCCAGCAGTGAGGGACTAGCGGCGATCTCCTACAATGAGCAGTTCTTC. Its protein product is CASSEGLAAISYNEQFF.

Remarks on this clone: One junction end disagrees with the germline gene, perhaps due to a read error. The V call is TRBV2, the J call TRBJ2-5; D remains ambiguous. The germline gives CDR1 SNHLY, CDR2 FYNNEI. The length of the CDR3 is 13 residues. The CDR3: CASSAVREETQYF. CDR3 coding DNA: TGTGCCAGTAGTGCGGTGAGAGAAGAGACCCAGTACTTC.

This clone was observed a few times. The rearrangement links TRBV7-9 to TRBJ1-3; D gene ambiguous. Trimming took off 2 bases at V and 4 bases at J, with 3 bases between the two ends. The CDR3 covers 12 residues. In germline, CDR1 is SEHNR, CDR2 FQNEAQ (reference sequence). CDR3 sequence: CASSLLGNTIYF. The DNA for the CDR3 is TGTGCCAGCAGCTTACTAGGAAACACCATATATTTT.

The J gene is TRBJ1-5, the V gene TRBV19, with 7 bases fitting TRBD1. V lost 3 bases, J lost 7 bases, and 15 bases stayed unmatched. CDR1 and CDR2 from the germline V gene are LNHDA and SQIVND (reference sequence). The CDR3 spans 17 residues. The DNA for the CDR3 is TGTGCCAGTAGTATGGCTCTCGCCGGACAGGCGGGGCAGCCCCAGCATTTT. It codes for CASSMALAGQAGQPQHF.

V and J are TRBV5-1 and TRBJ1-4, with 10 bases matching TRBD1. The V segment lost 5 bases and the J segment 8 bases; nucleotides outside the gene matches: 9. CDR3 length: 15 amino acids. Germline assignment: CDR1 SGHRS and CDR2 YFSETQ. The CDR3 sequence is CASSLRQGAGEKLFF. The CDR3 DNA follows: TGCGCCAGCAGTCTACGACAGGGGGCAGGAGAAAAACTGTTTTTT.

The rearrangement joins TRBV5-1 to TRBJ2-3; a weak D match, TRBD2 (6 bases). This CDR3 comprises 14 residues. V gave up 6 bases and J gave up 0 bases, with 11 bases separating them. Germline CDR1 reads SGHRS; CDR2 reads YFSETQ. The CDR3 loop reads CASTPAGSTDTQYF. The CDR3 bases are TGCGCCAGCACCCCGGCGGGGAGCACAGATACGCAGTATTTT. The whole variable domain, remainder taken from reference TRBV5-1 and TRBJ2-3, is KAGVTQTPRYLIKTRGQQVTLSCSPISGHRSVSWYQQTPGQGLQFLFEYFSETQRNKGNFPGRFSGRQFSNSRSEMNVSTLELGDSALYLCASTPAGSTDTQYFGPGTRLTVL.

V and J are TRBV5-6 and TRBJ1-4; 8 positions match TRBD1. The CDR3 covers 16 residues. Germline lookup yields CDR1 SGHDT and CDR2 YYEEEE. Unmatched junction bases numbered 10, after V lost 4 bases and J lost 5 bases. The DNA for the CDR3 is TGTGCCAGCAGCCATACCCCGGGACAGGAGAATGAAAAACTGTTTTTT. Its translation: CASSHTPGQENEKLFF.

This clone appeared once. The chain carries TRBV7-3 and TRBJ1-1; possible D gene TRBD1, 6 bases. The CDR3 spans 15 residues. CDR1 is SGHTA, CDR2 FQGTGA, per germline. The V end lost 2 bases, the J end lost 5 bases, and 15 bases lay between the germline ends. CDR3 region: CASSLALGGRTEAFF. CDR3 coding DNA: TGTGCCAGCAGCTTAGCCCTAGGGGGGAGAACTGAAGCTTTCTTT.

The CDR3 loop is CASSIQEGSYNEQFF. CDR3 coding DNA: TGTGCCAGTAGTATCCAGGAGGGGTCCTACAATGAGCAGTTCTTC. The chain links TRBV19 to TRBJ2-1; perhaps TRBD2 as D (6 bases). Germline loops: CDR1 LNHDA, CDR2 SQIVND (reference sequence). This CDR3 spans 15 amino acids. The V end was cut by 3 bases, the J end by 1 base, with 10 bases between.

The chain's CDR3 is CASSSVASSSYEQYF. The CDR3 DNA is TGTGCCAGCAGTTCCGTCGCATCCAGCTCCTACGAGCAGTACTTC. The rearrangement joins TRBV28 to TRBJ2-7; D is ambiguous. The CDR3 totals 15 residues. Germline V gene data show CDR1 as MDHEN and CDR2 as SYDVKM. V was shortened by 4 bases and J by 0 bases, with 13 bases between the two germline ends.

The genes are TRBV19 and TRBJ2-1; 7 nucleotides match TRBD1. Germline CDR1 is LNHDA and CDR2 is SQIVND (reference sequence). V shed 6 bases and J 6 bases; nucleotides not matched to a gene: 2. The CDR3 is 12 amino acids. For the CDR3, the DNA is TGTGCCAGTAGGAGGGGGCTCAATGAGCAGTTCTTC. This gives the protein CASRRGLNEQFF. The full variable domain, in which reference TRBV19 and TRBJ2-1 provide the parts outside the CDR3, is DGGITQSPKYLFRKEGQNVTLSCEQNLNHDAMYWYRQDPGQGLRLIYYSQIVNDFQKGDIAEGYSVSREKKESFPLTVTSAQKNPTAFYLCASRRGLNEQFFGPGTRLTVL.

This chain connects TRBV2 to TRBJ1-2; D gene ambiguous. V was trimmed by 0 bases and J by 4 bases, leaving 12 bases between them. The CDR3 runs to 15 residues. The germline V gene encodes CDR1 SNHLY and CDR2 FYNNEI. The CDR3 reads CASSEAPVAGYGYTF. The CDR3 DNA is TGTGCCAGCAGTGAAGCGCCCGTAGCGGGCTATGGCTACACCTTC.

CDR3 residues: CASRASEQYF. The CDR3 DNA sequence: TGTGCCAGCAGGGCCTCGGAGCAGTACTTC. This chain links TRBV2 with TRBJ2-7; D is unresolved. V was pared by 6 bases and J by 7 bases, with 7 bases between. The CDR3 runs 10 residues. Germline V CDR1 and CDR2: SNHLY, FYNNEI.

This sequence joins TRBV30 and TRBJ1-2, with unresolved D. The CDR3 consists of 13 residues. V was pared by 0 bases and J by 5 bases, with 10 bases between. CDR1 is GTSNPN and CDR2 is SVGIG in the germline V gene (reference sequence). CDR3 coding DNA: TGTGCCTGGAGTGTACTTAAGGATTATGGCTACACCTTC. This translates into CAWSVLKDYGYTF.

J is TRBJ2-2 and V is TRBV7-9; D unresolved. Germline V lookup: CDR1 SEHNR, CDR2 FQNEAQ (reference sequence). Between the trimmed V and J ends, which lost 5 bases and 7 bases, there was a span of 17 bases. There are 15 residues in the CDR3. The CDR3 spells CASSRIDGLGGELFF. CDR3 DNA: TGTGCCAGCAGCCGAATTGACGGCCTCGGCGGGGAGCTGTTTTTT.

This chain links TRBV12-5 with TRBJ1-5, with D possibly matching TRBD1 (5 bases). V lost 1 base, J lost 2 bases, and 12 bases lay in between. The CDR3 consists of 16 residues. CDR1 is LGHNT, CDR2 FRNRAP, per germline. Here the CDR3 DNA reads TGTGCTAGTGGTTTGGGGGACTTGAACGGCAATCAGCCCCAGCATTTT. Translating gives CASGLGDLNGNQPQHF. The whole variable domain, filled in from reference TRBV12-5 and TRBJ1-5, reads DARVTQTPRHKVTEMGQEVTMRCQPILGHNTVFWYRQTMMQGLELLAYFRNRAPLDDSGMPKDRFSAEMPDATLATLKIQPSEPRDSAVYFCASGLGDLNGNQPQHFGDGTRLSIL.

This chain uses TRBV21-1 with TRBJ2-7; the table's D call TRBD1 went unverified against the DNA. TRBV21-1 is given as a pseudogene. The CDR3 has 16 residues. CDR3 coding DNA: TGTGCCAGCAGCCGTCACAGGGGGCCCCTGGGGGACGAGCAGTACTTC. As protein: CASSRHRGPLGDEQYF.

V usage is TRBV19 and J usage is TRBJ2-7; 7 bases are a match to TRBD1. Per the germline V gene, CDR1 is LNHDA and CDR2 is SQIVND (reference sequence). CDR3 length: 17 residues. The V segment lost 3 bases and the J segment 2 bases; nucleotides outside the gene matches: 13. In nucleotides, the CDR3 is TGTGCCAGTAGTATTTCGCGGTCGAGGGACAGAACCTACGAGCAGTACTTC. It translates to CASSISRSRDRTYEQYF.

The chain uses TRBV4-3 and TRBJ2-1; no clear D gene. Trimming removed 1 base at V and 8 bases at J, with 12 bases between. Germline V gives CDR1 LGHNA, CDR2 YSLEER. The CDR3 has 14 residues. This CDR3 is CASSQVTGVDEQFF. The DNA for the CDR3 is TGCGCCAGCAGCCAAGTTACGGGCGTGGATGAGCAGTTCTTC.